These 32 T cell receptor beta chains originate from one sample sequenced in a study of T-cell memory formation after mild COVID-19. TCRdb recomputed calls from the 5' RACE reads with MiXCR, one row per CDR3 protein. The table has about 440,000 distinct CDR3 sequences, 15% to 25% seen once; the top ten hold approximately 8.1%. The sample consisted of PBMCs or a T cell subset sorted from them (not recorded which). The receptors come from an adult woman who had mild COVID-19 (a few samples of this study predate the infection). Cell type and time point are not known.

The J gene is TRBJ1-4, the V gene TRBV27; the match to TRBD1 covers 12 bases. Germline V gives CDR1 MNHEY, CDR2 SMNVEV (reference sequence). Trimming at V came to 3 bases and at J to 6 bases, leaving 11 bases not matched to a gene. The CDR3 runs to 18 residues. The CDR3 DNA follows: TGTGCCAGCAGTTTCACGGGACAGGGGGCTGTAGAAGATGAAAAACTGTTTTTT. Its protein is CASSFTGQGAVEDEKLFF.

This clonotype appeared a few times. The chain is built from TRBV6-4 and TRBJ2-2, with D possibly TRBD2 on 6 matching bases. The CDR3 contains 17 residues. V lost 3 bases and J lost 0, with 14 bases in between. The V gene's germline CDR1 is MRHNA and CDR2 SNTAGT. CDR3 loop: CASSDSPDYPNTGELFF. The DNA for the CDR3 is TGTGCCAGCAGTGATTCCCCGGACTACCCGAACACCGGGGAGCTGTTTTTT.

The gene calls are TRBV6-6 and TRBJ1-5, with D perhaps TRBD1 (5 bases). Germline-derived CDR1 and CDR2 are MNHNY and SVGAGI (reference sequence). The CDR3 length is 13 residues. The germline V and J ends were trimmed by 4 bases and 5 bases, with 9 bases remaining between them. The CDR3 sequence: CASSWGYDQPQHF. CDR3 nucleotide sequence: TGTGCCAGCAGTTGGGGGTACGATCAGCCCCAGCATTTT.

The CDR3 sequence is CSRSTGGNQPQHF. In DNA, the CDR3 is TGCAGCCGGTCGACCGGGGGCAATCAGCCCCAGCATTTT. The chain uses TRBV20-1 and TRBJ1-5, with no clear D. Germline V lookup: CDR1 DFQATT, CDR2 SNEGSKA (reference sequence). The CDR3 extends over 13 amino acids.

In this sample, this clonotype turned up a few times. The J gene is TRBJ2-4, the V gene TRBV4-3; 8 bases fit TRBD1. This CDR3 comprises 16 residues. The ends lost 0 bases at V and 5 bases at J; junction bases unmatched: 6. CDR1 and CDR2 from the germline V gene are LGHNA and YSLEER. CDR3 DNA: TGCGCCAGCAGCCAAGACGTGGACAGGGTGGAAAACATTCAGTACTTC. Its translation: CASSQDVDRVENIQYF.

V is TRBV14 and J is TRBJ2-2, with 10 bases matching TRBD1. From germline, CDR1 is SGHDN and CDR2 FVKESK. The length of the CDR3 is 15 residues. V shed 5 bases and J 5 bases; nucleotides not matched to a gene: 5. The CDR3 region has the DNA TGTGCCAGCAGCAAGGACAGGGGGGAGACCGGGGAGCTGTTTTTT. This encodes CASSKDRGETGELFF.

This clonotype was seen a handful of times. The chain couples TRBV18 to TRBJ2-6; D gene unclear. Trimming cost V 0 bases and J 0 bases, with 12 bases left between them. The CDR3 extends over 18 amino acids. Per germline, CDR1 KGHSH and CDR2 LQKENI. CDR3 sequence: CASSPPHPPSSGANVLTF. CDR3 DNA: TGTGCCAGCTCACCACCGCATCCTCCCAGCTCTGGGGCCAACGTCCTGACTTTC.

This chain's CDR3 is CASSRDRGPWAQHF. The CDR3 region has the DNA TGTGCCAGCAGCAGGGACAGGGGGCCTTGGGCCCAGCATTTT. V usage is TRBV12-3 or TRBV12-4 and J usage is TRBJ1-5; 12 positions match TRBD1. V lost 6 bases, J lost 11 bases, and 8 bases stayed unmatched. The CDR3 sequence is 14 residues long.

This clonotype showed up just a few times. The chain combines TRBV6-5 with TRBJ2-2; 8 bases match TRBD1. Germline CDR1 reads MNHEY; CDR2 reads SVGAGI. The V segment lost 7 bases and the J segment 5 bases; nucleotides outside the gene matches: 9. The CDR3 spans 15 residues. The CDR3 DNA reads TGTGCCAGCAAGATTCAGGGGGCGCGGACCGGGGAGCTGTTTTTT. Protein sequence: CASKIQGARTGELFF.

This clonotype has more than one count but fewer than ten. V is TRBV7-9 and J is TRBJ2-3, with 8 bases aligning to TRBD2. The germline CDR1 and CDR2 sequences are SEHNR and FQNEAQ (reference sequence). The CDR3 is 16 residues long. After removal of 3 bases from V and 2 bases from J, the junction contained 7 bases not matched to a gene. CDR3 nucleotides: TGTGCCAGCAGCTTCCCGCCGGGGGGGCCCACAGATACGCAGTATTTT. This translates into CASSFPPGGPTDTQYF.

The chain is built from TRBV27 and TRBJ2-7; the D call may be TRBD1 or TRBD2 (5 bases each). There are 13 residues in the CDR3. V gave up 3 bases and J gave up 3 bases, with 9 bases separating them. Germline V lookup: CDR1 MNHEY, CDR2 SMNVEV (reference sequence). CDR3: CASSFGDGYEQYF. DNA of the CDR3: TGTGCCAGCAGTTTTGGGGACGGCTACGAGCAGTACTTC.

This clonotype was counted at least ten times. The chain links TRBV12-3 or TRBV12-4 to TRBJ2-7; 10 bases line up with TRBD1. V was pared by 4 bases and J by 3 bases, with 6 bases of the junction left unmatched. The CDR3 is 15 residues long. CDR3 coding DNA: TGTGCCAGCAGTTCTACCGGGACAGGGGTCTACGAGCAGTACTTC. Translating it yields CASSSTGTGVYEQYF.

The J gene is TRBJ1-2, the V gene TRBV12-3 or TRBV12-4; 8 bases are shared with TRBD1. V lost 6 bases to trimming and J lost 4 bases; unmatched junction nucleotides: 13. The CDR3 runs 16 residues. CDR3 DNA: TGTGCCAGCAGCTCTAGGACAGGGATGATCCTCTATGGCTACACCTTC. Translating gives CASSSRTGMILYGYTF.

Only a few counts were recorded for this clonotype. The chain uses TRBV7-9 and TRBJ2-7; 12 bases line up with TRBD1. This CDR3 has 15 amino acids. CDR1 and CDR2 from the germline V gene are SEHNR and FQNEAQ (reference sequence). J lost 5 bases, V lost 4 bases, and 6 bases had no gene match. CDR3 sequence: CASSSSGTGGHEQYF. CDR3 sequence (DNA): TGTGCCAGCAGCTCCTCCGGGACAGGGGGCCACGAGCAGTACTTC. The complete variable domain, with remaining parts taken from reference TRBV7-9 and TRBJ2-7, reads DTGVSQNPRHKITKRGQNVTFRCDPISEHNRLYWYRQTLGQGPEFLTYFQNEAQLEKSRLLSDRFSAERPKGSFSTLEIQRTEQGDSAMYLCASSSSGTGGHEQYFGPGTRLTVT.

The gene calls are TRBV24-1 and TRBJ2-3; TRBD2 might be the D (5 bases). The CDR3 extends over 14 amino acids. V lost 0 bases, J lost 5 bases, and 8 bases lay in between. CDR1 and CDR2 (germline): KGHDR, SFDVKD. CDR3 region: CATSDLLRGDTQYF. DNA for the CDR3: TGTGCCACCAGTGATTTGCTCCGGGGAGATACGCAGTATTTT.

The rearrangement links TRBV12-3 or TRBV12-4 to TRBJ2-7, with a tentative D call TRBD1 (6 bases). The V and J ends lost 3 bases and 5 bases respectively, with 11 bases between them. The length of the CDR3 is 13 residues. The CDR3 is CASSFGQGHEQYF. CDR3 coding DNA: TGTGCCAGCAGTTTCGGCCAGGGGCACGAGCAGTACTTC.

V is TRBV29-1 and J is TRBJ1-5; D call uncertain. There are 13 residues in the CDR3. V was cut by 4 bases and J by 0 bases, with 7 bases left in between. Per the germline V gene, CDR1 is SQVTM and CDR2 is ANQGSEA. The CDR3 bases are TGCAGCGTTGCTGAGAATAGCAATCAGCCCCAGCATTTT. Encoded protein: CSVAENSNQPQHF.

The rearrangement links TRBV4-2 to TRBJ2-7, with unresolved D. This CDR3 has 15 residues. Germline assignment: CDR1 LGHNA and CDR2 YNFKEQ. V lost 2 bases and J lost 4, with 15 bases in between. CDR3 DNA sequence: TGTGCCAGCAGCCAAAACCCCAGCGCCTCGTACGAGCAGTACTTC. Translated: CASSQNPSASYEQYF.

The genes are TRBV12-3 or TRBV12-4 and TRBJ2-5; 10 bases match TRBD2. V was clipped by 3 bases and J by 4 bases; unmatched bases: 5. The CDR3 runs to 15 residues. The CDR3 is CASSFASGGGETQYF. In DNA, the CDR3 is TGTGCCAGCAGTTTTGCTAGCGGGGGAGGAGAGACCCAGTACTTC.

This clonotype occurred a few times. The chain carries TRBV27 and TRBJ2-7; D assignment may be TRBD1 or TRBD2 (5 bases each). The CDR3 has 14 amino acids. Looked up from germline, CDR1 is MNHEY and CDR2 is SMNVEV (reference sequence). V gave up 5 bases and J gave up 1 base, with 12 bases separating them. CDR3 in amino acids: CASSPSRESYEQYF. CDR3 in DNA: TGTGCCAGCAGTCCTTCCAGGGAGTCCTACGAGCAGTACTTC.

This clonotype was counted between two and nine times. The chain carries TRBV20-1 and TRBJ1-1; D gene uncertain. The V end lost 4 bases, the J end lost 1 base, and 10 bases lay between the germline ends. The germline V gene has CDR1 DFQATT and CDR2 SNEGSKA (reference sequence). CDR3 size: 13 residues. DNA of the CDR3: TGCAGTGCTATCAGGCTACCGAACACTGAAGCTTTCTTT. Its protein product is CSAIRLPNTEAFF.

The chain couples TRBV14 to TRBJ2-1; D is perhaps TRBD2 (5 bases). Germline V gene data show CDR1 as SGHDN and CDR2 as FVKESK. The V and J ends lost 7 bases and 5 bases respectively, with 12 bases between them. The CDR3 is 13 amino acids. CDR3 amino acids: CASNIGLHNEQFF. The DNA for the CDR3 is TGTGCCAGCAATATCGGACTTCACAATGAGCAGTTCTTC.

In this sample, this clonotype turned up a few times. In nucleotides, the CDR3 is TGTGCCAGCAGCGTAGCTGATGCACCTGGGGGGTACAATGAGCAGTTCTTC. Protein product: CASSVADAPGGYNEQFF. The chain has TRBV9 and TRBJ2-1, with D possibly TRBD2 on 6 matching bases. Germline V gene lookup returns CDR1 SGDLS and CDR2 YYNGEE. Trimming cost V 0 bases and J 4 bases, with 17 bases left between them. The CDR3 is 17 residues long. Combining the CDR3 with reference TRBV9 and TRBJ2-1 gives the whole variable domain DSGVTQTPKHLITATGQRVTLRCSPRSGDLSVYWYQQSLDQGLQFLIQYYNGEERAKGNILERFSAQQFPDLHSELNLSSLELGDSALYFCASSVADAPGGYNEQFFGPGTRLTVL.

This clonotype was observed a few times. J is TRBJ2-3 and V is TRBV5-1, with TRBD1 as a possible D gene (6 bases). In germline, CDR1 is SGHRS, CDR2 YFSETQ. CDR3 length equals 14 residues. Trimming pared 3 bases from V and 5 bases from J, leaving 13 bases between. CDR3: CASSSLGAIDTQYF. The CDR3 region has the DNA TGCGCCAGCAGCTCATTGGGGGCTATAGATACGCAGTATTTT.

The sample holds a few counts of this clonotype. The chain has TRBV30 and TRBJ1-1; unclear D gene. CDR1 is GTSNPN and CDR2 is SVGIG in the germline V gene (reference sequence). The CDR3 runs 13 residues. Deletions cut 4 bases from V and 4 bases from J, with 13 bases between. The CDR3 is CAWMGGRSTEAFF. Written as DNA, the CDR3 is TGTGCCTGGATGGGCGGGCGGAGCACTGAAGCTTTCTTT.

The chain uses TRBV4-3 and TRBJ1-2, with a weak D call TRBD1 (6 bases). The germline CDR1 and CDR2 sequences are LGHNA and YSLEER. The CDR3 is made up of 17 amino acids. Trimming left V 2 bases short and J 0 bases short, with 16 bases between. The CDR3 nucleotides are TGCGCCAGCAGCCAACAGATTGGACAGCTCTCTAACTATGGCTACACCTTC. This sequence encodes CASSQQIGQLSNYGYTF.

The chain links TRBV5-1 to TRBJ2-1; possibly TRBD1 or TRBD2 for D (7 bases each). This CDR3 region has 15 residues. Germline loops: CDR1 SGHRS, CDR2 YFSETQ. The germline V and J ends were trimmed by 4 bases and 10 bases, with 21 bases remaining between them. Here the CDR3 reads CASSLTQGGGGEQFF. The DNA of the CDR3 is TGCGCCAGCAGCCTAACCCAGGGGGGGGGCGGCGAGCAGTTCTTC.

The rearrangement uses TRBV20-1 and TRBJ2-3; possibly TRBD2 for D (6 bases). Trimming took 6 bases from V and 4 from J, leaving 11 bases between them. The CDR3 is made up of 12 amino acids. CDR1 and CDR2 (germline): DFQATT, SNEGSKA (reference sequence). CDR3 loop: CSASGGPDTQYF. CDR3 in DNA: TGCAGTGCCTCCGGGGGACCAGATACGCAGTATTTT.

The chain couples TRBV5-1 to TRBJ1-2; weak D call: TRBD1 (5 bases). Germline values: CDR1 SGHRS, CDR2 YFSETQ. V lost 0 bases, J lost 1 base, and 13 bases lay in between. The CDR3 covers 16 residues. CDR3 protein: CASSLAGGFSNYGYTF. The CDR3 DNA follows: TGCGCCAGCAGCTTGGCTGGGGGGTTCAGTAACTATGGCTACACCTTC. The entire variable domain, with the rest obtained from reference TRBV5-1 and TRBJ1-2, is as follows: KAGVTQTPRYLIKTRGQQVTLSCSPISGHRSVSWYQQTPGQGLQFLFEYFSETQRNKGNFPGRFSGRQFSNSRSEMNVSTLELGDSALYLCASSLAGGFSNYGYTFGSGTRLTVV.

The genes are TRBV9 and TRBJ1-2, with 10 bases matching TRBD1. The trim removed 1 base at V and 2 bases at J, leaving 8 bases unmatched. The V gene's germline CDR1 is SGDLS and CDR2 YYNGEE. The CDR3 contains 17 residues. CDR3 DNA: TGTGCCAGCAGCGTATCCGGGACAGGGGCCACGAACTATGGCTACACCTTC. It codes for CASSVSGTGATNYGYTF.

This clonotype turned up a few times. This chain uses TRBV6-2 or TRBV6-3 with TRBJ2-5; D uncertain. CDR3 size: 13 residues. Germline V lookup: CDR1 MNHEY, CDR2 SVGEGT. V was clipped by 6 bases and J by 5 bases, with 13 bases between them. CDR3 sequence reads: CASSRLAFETQYF. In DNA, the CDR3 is TGTGCCAGCAGCCGACTGGCCTTTGAGACCCAGTACTTC.

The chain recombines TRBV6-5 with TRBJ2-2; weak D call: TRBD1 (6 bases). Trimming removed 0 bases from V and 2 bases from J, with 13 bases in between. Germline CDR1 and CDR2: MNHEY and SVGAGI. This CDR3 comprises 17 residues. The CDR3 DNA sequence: TGTGCCAGCAGTTACTCTACAGGGATCACAAACACCGGGGAGCTGTTTTTT. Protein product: CASSYSTGITNTGELFF.